This record covers a single TCR beta chain. The sample belongs to a study of CD8 T cells in Susac syndrome. The RNA, roughly 0.45 to 1 ug, was put through reverse transcription using random hexamers. immunoSEQ multiplex PCR amplified TCR beta CDR3 across 54 Vbeta, 13 Jbeta. TCRdb re-derived calls from the immunoSEQ multiplex PCR reads in MiXCR, one entry per CDR3 protein. The data show 200,000 to 250,000 distinct CDR3 sequences, nearly 97% seen once. CDR1 and CDR2 from the germline V gene are LGHDT and YNNKEL (reference sequence). The CDR3 consists of 19 residues. The junction had 17 bases not matched to a gene; V was cut back by 4 bases and J by 0 bases. Sequencing of TCR beta was performed on blood CD8+ T cells and on blood CD4+ T cells. The patients serving as multiple sclerosis controls were treatment-naive. They had stable or active relapsing-remitting disease and fulfilled revised McDonald criteria. Purification of the CD8+ and CD4+ T cells relied on negative isolation, and TEMRA cells underwent FACS enrichment.

Sequenced material: CD4+ T cells from PBMCs. The TCR sequence derives from a human donor with multiple sclerosis. This chain uses TRBV3-1 with TRBJ2-7, with TRBD1 matching over 8 bases. CDR3 nucleotide sequence: TGTGCCAGCAGCCCAACCGGCCGCCGGGACAGGTCTAGCTCCTACGAGCAGTACTTC. Protein sequence: CASSPTGRRDRSSSYEQYF.